Listed here are 25 T cell receptor beta chains from one sample, sequenced in a study of T-cell memory formation after mild COVID-19 (dated by TCRdb to about 2021). Library preparation employed 5' RACE. The sample was run on an Illumina NovaSeq 6000. In-frame beta chains were kept once TCRdb had trimmed the public reads at Q25 with fastp and called clones with MiXCR. Each entry is one CDR3 protein sequence, shown with its most common DNA and genes. The sample yields hundreds of thousands of distinct CDR3 sequences; nearly 25% were counted once. The top ten clones comprise approximately 12% of the sample. Material: PBMCs or a T cell subset sorted from them (not recorded which). These receptors were obtained from an adult woman who had mild COVID-19 (a few samples of this study predate the infection). The sample titles of this study are shuffled in the database, so cell type and time point are left out; the donor was told from shared clones.

This clonotype occurred a few times. V usage is TRBV6-1 and J usage is TRBJ2-6; D gene ambiguous. Germline V gene sequence: CDR1 MNHNS, CDR2 SASEGT. V was cut by 6 bases and J by 0 bases, with 9 bases left in between. The CDR3 length is 15 residues. CDR3 sequence (DNA): TGTGCCAGCAGCGGGTACAACTCTGGGGCCAACGTCCTGACTTTC. Amino acids: CASSGYNSGANVLTF.

The chain couples TRBV6-5 to TRBJ2-3; 10 bases are a match to TRBD2. The CDR3 loop spans 14 amino acids. Germline trimming cut 7 bases from V and 1 base from J; bases unmatched to any gene: 2. Germline V lookup: CDR1 MNHEY, CDR2 SVGAGI. CDR3: CASTGLAGTDTQYF. CDR3 in DNA: TGTGCCAGCACCGGACTAGCGGGCACAGATACGCAGTATTTT.

CDR3 DNA: TGTGCCACCAGCAGAGGTAGACAGGGCTTGAACACTGAAGCTTTCTTT. Its translation: CATSRGRQGLNTEAFF. The chain couples TRBV15 to TRBJ1-1; 7 positions match TRBD1. The germline V gene encodes CDR1 LNHNV and CDR2 YYDKDF (reference sequence). The CDR3 sequence is 16 residues long. After removal of 1 base from V and 0 bases from J, the junction contained 5 bases not matched to a gene.

This clonotype was counted between two and nine times. The chain combines TRBV4-1 with TRBJ2-2; the D gene could be TRBD1 or TRBD2 (5 bases each). The V gene lost 1 base and the J gene lost 4 bases, with 16 bases spanning the gap. This CDR3 contains 17 residues. Germline V lookup: CDR1 MGHRA, CDR2 YSYEKL. CDR3 sequence: CASSQANFGTATGELFF. For the CDR3, the DNA is TGCGCCAGCAGCCAAGCGAACTTCGGGACGGCCACCGGGGAGCTGTTTTTT.

V is TRBV29-1 and J is TRBJ2-2; the D is unclear. Trimming pared 3 bases from V and 4 bases from J, leaving 9 bases between. The germline V gene encodes CDR1 SQVTM and CDR2 ANQGSEA. The CDR3 length is 13 residues. CDR3 in amino acids: CSVDSGSTGELFF. CDR3 coding DNA: TGCAGCGTTGATTCGGGTTCCACCGGGGAGCTGTTTTTT.

The V gene is TRBV5-1, the J gene TRBJ2-5; D is unclear. The CDR3 is made up of 13 amino acids. The germline CDR1 and CDR2 sequences are SGHRS and YFSETQ. Trimming left V 4 bases short and J 3 bases short, with 10 bases between. As DNA, the CDR3 is TGCGCCAGCAGCCCGACCGAGGAAGAGACCCAGTACTTC. Its protein product is CASSPTEEETQYF.

The chain is built from TRBV7-9 and TRBJ1-4; D remains unclear. Between the trimmed V and J ends, which lost 2 bases and 2 bases, there was a span of 6 bases. The CDR3 spans 14 residues. The germline V gene has CDR1 SEHNR and CDR2 FQNEAQ (reference sequence). The CDR3 nucleotides read TGTGCCAGCAGCTTAATGGGGACTAATGAAAAACTGTTTTTT. Encoded protein: CASSLMGTNEKLFF.

This clonotype showed up just a few times. DNA of the CDR3: TGTGCCAGCTCACCCCAGGCAGGGGAAGAGACCCAGTACTTC. This encodes CASSPQAGEETQYF. This chain uses TRBV18 with TRBJ2-5, with a possible D match to TRBD1 (6 bases). CDR3 size: 14 residues. V was cut by 3 bases and J by 3 bases, with 11 bases left in between. Germline-derived CDR1 and CDR2 are KGHSH and LQKENI.

This clonotype has more than one count but fewer than ten. The chain is built from TRBV23-1 and TRBJ2-1; D perhaps matches TRBD1 (5 bases). Being an ORF, TRBV23-1 has a function that is uncertain. This CDR3 contains 15 residues. Trimming removed 2 bases from V and 6 bases from J, with 14 bases in between. The DNA for the CDR3 is TGCGCCAGCAGTCAAGCCCAGGGTAAACCCAATGAGCAGTTCTTC. As protein: CASSQAQGKPNEQFF.

Only a few counts were recorded for this clonotype. The chain has TRBV5-1 and TRBJ2-5; 12 bases agree with TRBD2. The ends lost 4 bases at V and 2 bases at J; junction bases unmatched: 3. CDR1 and CDR2 from the germline V gene are SGHRS and YFSETQ. The CDR3 sequence is 15 residues long. The CDR3 here is CASSAGTSGQETQYF. The DNA for the CDR3 is TGCGCCAGCAGCGCAGGGACTAGCGGGCAAGAGACCCAGTACTTC.

The chain carries TRBV20-1 and TRBJ1-5; D gene ambiguous. The CDR3 is 14 residues long. Trimming shortened V by 3 bases and J by 3 bases, and 12 bases separated the two germline ends. The germline V gene has CDR1 DFQATT and CDR2 SNEGSKA (reference sequence). The CDR3 reads CSARGSVSNQPQHF. The CDR3, as DNA: TGCAGTGCTAGGGGTTCAGTTTCCAATCAGCCCCAGCATTTT.

The J gene is TRBJ2-7, the V gene TRBV4-1, with D uncertain. Deletions cut 1 base from V and 3 bases from J, with 10 bases between. This CDR3 spans 14 amino acids. Germline CDR1 and CDR2: MGHRA and YSYEKL. CDR3 protein: CASSQGVTFYEQYF. Written as DNA, the CDR3 is TGCGCCAGCAGCCAAGGGGTGACTTTCTACGAGCAGTACTTC.

J is TRBJ2-2 and V is TRBV11-3, with 8 nucleotides matching TRBD2. Looked up from germline, CDR1 is SGHNT and CDR2 is YENEEA. This CDR3 comprises 14 residues. Germline trimming cut 3 bases from V and 4 bases from J; bases unmatched to any gene: 1. CDR3: CASSFSGTTGELFF. CDR3 sequence (DNA): TGTGCCAGCAGCTTTAGCGGGACCACCGGGGAGCTGTTTTTT.

This clonotype has a handful of counts. The chain recombines TRBV6-5 with TRBJ1-1; tentative D call: TRBD1 (6 bases). CDR3 length: 14 amino acids. From germline, CDR1 is MNHEY and CDR2 SVGAGI. V lost 2 bases and J 3 bases, leaving 10 bases between the germline ends. CDR3 in DNA: TGTGCCAGCAGTTACGCCAGGGGATACACTGAAGCTTTCTTT. This translates into CASSYARGYTEAFF.

CDR3: CASSFPDTNTGELFF. CDR3 DNA: TGTGCCAGCAGCTTCCCGGACACGAACACCGGGGAGCTGTTTTTT. V and J are TRBV7-9 and TRBJ2-2; D may be TRBD1 (5 bases). Per the germline V gene, CDR1 is SEHNR and CDR2 is FQNEAQ (reference sequence). Trimming cost V 3 bases and J 0 bases, with 8 bases left between them. The CDR3 covers 15 residues.

The count of this clonotype is one. The chain carries TRBV29-1 and TRBJ1-1; a weak D match, TRBD1 (6 bases). The CDR3 totals 14 residues. The V and J ends lost 3 bases and 6 bases respectively, with 17 bases between them. CDR1 and CDR2 (germline): SQVTM, ANQGSEA. The chain's CDR3 is CSVDRGEIFPEAFF. DNA for the CDR3: TGCAGCGTTGACAGGGGCGAAATTTTCCCTGAAGCTTTCTTT.

In its sample, this clonotype was seen a few times. The chain combines TRBV6-6 with TRBJ2-5; TRBD1 agrees at 7 bases. Germline V gene lookup returns CDR1 MNHNY and CDR2 SVGAGI (reference sequence). This CDR3 comprises 14 residues. Trimming at V came to 2 bases and at J to 3 bases, leaving 3 bases not matched to a gene. The CDR3 loop is CASSYSQGEETQYF. As DNA, the CDR3 is TGTGCCAGCAGTTACAGTCAGGGGGAAGAGACCCAGTACTTC.

This clonotype was counted only a few times. The rearrangement uses TRBV18 and TRBJ1-2; D perhaps matches TRBD1 (5 bases). The CDR3 covers 14 residues. Germline assignment: CDR1 KGHSH and CDR2 LQKENI. With 2 bases removed from V and 8 bases from J, the gap between germline ends came to 15 bases. The CDR3 protein is CASSPGQGFGGYTF. CDR3 DNA sequence: TGTGCCAGCTCACCAGGCCAGGGCTTTGGGGGCTACACCTTC.

This clonotype has just a few counts. The rearrangement joins TRBV3-1 to TRBJ1-6, with D possibly being TRBD1 (5 bases). Per the germline V gene, CDR1 is LGHDT and CDR2 is YNNKEL (reference sequence). V was pared by 0 bases and J by 0 bases, with 12 bases between. The CDR3 contains 18 residues. CDR3 nucleotide sequence: TGTGCCAGCAGCCAAGATGGAGCAGGGCACTCCTATAATTCACCCCTCCACTTT. Protein: CASSQDGAGHSYNSPLHF.

This chain connects TRBV30 to TRBJ1-5; no firm D call. V shed 1 base and J shed 5 bases, with 12 bases lying between them. The CDR3 runs 14 residues. From germline, CDR1 is GTSNPN and CDR2 SVGIG (reference sequence). The DNA for the CDR3 is TGTGCCTGGAGTGAAGGGTTTAGTCATCAGCCCCAGCATTTT. Amino acid sequence: CAWSEGFSHQPQHF.

This clonotype was observed a handful of times. V and J are TRBV4-1 and TRBJ2-5, with a possible D match to TRBD2 (7 bases). Germline values: CDR1 MGHRA, CDR2 YSYEKL. V was trimmed by 4 bases and J by 2 bases, leaving 20 bases between them. CDR3 length: 17 amino acids. The CDR3 region is CASSPPLRGGIQETQYF. The CDR3 DNA reads as TGCGCCAGCAGCCCACCCTTGAGGGGGGGCATTCAAGAGACCCAGTACTTC.

This clonotype was detected a few times. V usage is TRBV9 and J usage is TRBJ2-7, with 11 positions matching TRBD1. Unmatched junction bases numbered 5, after V lost 0 bases and J lost 6 bases. The CDR3 runs 15 residues. CDR1 and CDR2 from the germline V gene are SGDLS and YYNGEE. The chain's CDR3 is CASSVEGTGGSEQYF. CDR3 DNA sequence: TGTGCCAGCAGCGTAGAGGGGACAGGGGGTTCCGAGCAGTACTTC. The full variable domain, rest sourced from reference TRBV9 and TRBJ2-7, is DSGVTQTPKHLITATGQRVTLRCSPRSGDLSVYWYQQSLDQGLQFLIQYYNGEERAKGNILERFSAQQFPDLHSELNLSSLELGDSALYFCASSVEGTGGSEQYFGPGTRLTVT.

This chain joins TRBV5-6 and TRBJ1-3; 12 bases agree with TRBD1. The CDR3 totals 18 residues. V trimming: 0 bases; J trimming: 0 bases; junction bases outside the gene matches: 4. Germline V lookup: CDR1 SGHDT, CDR2 YYEEEE. CDR3 loop: CASSLVGQGAFSGNTIYF. The CDR3 bases are TGTGCCAGCAGCTTGGTGGGACAGGGGGCTTTCTCTGGAAACACCATATATTTT. Full variable domain (outside the CDR3, taken from reference TRBV5-6 and TRBJ1-3): DAGVTQSPTHLIKTRGQQVTLRCSPKSGHDTVSWYQQALGQGPQFIFQYYEEEERQRGNFPDRFSGHQFPNYSSELNVNALLLGDSALYLCASSLVGQGAFSGNTIYFGEGSWLTVV.

This clonotype was found many times. V is TRBV20-1 and J is TRBJ2-7; perhaps TRBD1 as D (5 bases). The CDR3 spans 12 residues. Trimming shortened V by 1 base and J by 3 bases, and 7 bases separated the two germline ends. The germline CDR1 and CDR2 sequences are DFQATT and SNEGSKA (reference sequence). CDR3 region: CSARAQGYEQYF. In DNA, the CDR3 is TGCAGTGCTAGAGCCCAGGGCTACGAGCAGTACTTC.

This clonotype occurred a few times. V usage is TRBV23-1 and J usage is TRBJ2-7, with 7 bases identical to TRBD1. TRBV23-1 is an ORF; its function is uncertain. V lost 6 bases and J lost 2; bases outside the gene matches: 10. This CDR3 contains 15 residues. The DNA of the CDR3 is TGCGCCAGCAGCCGAACCGACAGGGACACCTACGAGCAGTACTTC. Protein: CASSRTDRDTYEQYF.